This TCR beta chain stems from a study of Ad26.COV2.S vaccination and SARS-CoV-2 variants. Stated treatment: around 19 received Ad26.COV2.S at low or high dose, single or two shots; about five received placebo; per-sample allocation not given. Samples came from day 63 after the first vaccine or placebo injection. The CDR3 sequence is 12 residues long. Germline V gives CDR1 KGHDR, CDR2 SFDVKD. Trimming took off 0 bases at V and 13 bases at J, with 8 bases between the two ends. Study-wide results and limits: Marked by substantial breadth, spike-specific CD8+ and CD4+ T cell responses were reportedly seen after vaccination.

As to this clone: The antigen remains undetermined.

Produced via immunoSEQ multiplex PCR; TCRdb's table is partial and in-frame only. The sample has hundreds of thousands of clones, more than 80% seen once; the top ten hold over 1.3%. The receptor's source is a person between 18 and 65 years old who received the Ad26.COV2.S COVID-19 vaccine or a placebo. The material was peripheral blood, obtained in a trial of Ad26.COV2.S vaccine versus placebo. The gene calls are TRBV24-1 and TRBJ2-2; D is unclear. The CDR3 bases are TGTGCCACCAGTGATTTGAACGGGTGGCTGTTTTTT. It is translated as CATSDLNGWLFF.